A single sample gave rise to the 16 T cell receptor beta chains below, sequenced in a study of shared clonotypes between healthy human individuals. The table came from immunoSEQ multiplex PCR; TCRdb's copy has only in-frame clones and leaves some out. The table records roughly 720,000 clones, 80% to 95% of them present only once. Sequenced input: memory CD8+ T cells from PBMCs. Subset specified: CD45RO+ cells pooled with CCR7-negative TemRA cells. The receptor source for this set is a man aged 18 to 29 in good health. Some clones in this sample may be carry-over from other donors' samples.

V is TRBV11-2 and J is TRBJ2-5, with D possibly called TRBD1 or TRBD2 (5 bases each). The J call may be in error: the DNA end matches TRBJ2-7 better. This CDR3 is 13 amino acids long. Looked up from germline, CDR1 is SGHAT and CDR2 is FQNNGV. The CDR3 sequence: CASRGVGYYEQYF. The CDR3 DNA is TGTGCCAGCCGAGGGGTTGGCTATTACGAGCAGTACTTC.

This chain joins TRBV6-1 and TRBJ2-3, with TRBD2 matching 8 bases. The CDR3 has 20 amino acids. V lost 3 bases to trimming and J lost 3 bases; unmatched junction nucleotides: 20. The V gene's germline CDR1 is MNHNS and CDR2 SASEGT. CDR3 loop: CASSEIQGAGEGPGTDTQYF. CDR3 nucleotide sequence: TGTGCCAGCAGTGAGATTCAAGGAGCGGGAGAGGGCCCCGGAACAGATACGCAGTATTTT.

This chain uses TRBV19 with TRBJ1-1; D is unresolved. V gave up 1 base and J gave up 10 bases, with 10 bases separating them. The CDR3 length is 12 residues. Germline V gene sequence: CDR1 LNHDA, CDR2 SQIVND (reference sequence). CDR3 DNA: TGTGCCAGTAGTATAGGTGGGATTGTAGCTTTCTTT. It is translated as CASSIGGIVAFF.

This rearrangement joins TRBV9 to TRBJ2-1; 11 positions agree with TRBD2. This CDR3 is built from 16 residues. Germline CDR1 reads SGDLS; CDR2 reads YYNGEE. Unmatched junction bases numbered 7, after V lost 4 bases and J lost 4 bases. The CDR3 sequence: CASSPRTSGFYNEQFF. CDR3 bases: TGTGCCAGCAGCCCCCGGACTAGCGGGTTTTACAATGAGCAGTTCTTC.

The rearrangement uses TRBV15 and TRBJ2-2; 7 bases line up with TRBD1. This CDR3 has 17 amino acids. Germline V gene data show CDR1 as LNHNV and CDR2 as YYDKDF (reference sequence). With V trimmed by 5 bases and J by 7 bases, 16 bases remained unmatched. DNA of the CDR3: TGTGCCACCAGCGCTACGCAACGACAGGGTTGGGACGGGGAGCTGTTTTTT. It specifies CATSATQRQGWDGELFF.

The V call is TRBV9, the J call TRBJ2-7; the D gene is possibly TRBD2 (6 bases). Germline V gives CDR1 SGDLS, CDR2 YYNGEE. The CDR3 is 13 amino acids. Trimming took 4 bases from V and 0 from J, leaving 8 bases between them. In DNA form, the CDR3 reads TGTGCCAGCAGCTTCGGGGGCTCCTACGAGCAGTACTTC. Amino acids: CASSFGGSYEQYF.

The CDR3: CASRSGEGVTYEQYF. The CDR3 nucleotides are TGTGCCAGCAGATCGGGTGAGGGGGTGACCTACGAGCAGTACTTC. This chain links TRBV28 with TRBJ2-7; maybe TRBD1 (6 bases). This CDR3 has 15 amino acids. Between the trimmed V and J ends, which lost 6 bases and 2 bases, there was a span of 17 bases. Germline CDR1 MDHEN, CDR2 SYDVKM.

CDR3 coding DNA: TGCGCCAGCAGCAGATCGGACCCAACCCCCGGGGCCAACGTCCTGACTTTC. This sequence encodes CASSRSDPTPGANVLTF. The gene calls are TRBV5-1 and TRBJ2-6; D is ambiguous. The CDR3 spans 17 residues. The V end lost 4 bases, the J end lost 4 bases, and 18 bases lay between the germline ends. Germline loops: CDR1 SGHRS, CDR2 YFSETQ.

This chain uses TRBV14 with TRBJ2-3; D remains unclear. This CDR3 has 15 residues. Germline V CDR1 and CDR2: SGHDN, FVKESK. Trimming cost V 0 bases and J 0 bases, with 7 bases left between them. The CDR3 DNA reads as TGTGCCAGCAGCCAAGATACAGTTAGCACAGATACGCAGTATTTT. Protein product: CASSQDTVSTDTQYF. Supplemented by reference TRBV14 and TRBJ2-3, the full variable domain reads EAGVTQFPSHSVIEKGQTVTLRCDPISGHDNLYWYRRVMGKEIKFLLHFVKESKQDESGMPNNRFLAERTGGTYSTLKVQPAELEDSGVYFCASSQDTVSTDTQYFGPGTRLTVL.

The chain combines TRBV19 with TRBJ1-1; maybe TRBD1 (5 bases). This CDR3 is 16 amino acids long. In germline, CDR1 is LNHDA, CDR2 SQIVND (reference sequence). V was cut by 0 bases and J by 2 bases, with 13 bases left in between. Here the CDR3 DNA reads TGTGCCAGTAGTATAGACCCCGGGACTATCAACACTGAAGCTTTCTTT. Encoded protein: CASSIDPGTINTEAFF.

As for this clone: One junction end disagrees with the germline gene, perhaps due to a read error. The rearrangement joins TRBV4-1 to TRBJ2-3; tentative D call: TRBD1 (5 bases). The germline V gene has CDR1 MGHRA and CDR2 YSYEKL. CDR3 length: 18 residues. CDR3 coding DNA: TGCGCCAGCAGCAAAGAGCCTAATTGGCTCCTAGGGGCAGATACGCAGTATTTT. It translates to CASSKEPNWLLGADTQYF.

The chain links TRBV6-4 to TRBJ1-2; weak D call: TRBD1 (5 bases). The CDR3 length is 12 residues. Germline CDR1 and CDR2: MRHNA and SNTAGT. The V gene lost 2 bases and the J gene lost 7 bases, with 8 bases spanning the gap. CDR3: CASSDRGSGYTF. Here the CDR3 DNA reads TGTGCCAGCAGTGACAGGGGTTCTGGCTACACCTTC.

The rearrangement joins TRBV5-6 to TRBJ2-5; unclear D gene. With 0 bases removed from V and 5 bases from J, the gap between germline ends came to 11 bases. CDR3 length equals 14 residues. The germline gives CDR1 SGHDT, CDR2 YYEEEE. The CDR3 is CASSLASSVETQYF. CDR3 nucleotide sequence: TGTGCCAGCAGCTTGGCATCTAGTGTGGAGACCCAGTACTTC.

This chain links TRBV10-3 with TRBJ1-5; tentative D call: TRBD1 (5 bases). The V gene's germline CDR1 is ENHRY and CDR2 SYGVKD. The V gene lost 6 bases and the J gene lost 2 bases, with 11 bases spanning the gap. This CDR3 comprises 14 residues. The CDR3 spells CAISPGTGNQPQHF. CDR3 DNA: TGTGCCATCAGCCCTGGGACGGGCAATCAGCCCCAGCATTTT.

As DNA, the CDR3 is TGCAGCGTTGAGGAGAGGACTAGCGGGAATGGCTACGAGCAGTACTTC. This sequence encodes CSVEERTSGNGYEQYF. V gene TRBV29-1 combines with J gene TRBJ2-7, with 12 bases aligning to TRBD2. The CDR3 totals 16 residues. Germline V gene data show CDR1 as SQVTM and CDR2 as ANQGSEA. V shed 3 bases, J shed 3 bases, and the junction held 9 bases outside the gene matches.

Only one count was recorded for this clone. The chain joins TRBV15 to TRBJ1-1; possibly TRBD1 for D (6 bases). The CDR3 covers 15 residues. CDR1 is LNHNV, CDR2 YYDKDF, per germline (reference sequence). V shed 1 base and J shed 4 bases, with 13 bases lying between them. The CDR3 coding sequence is TGTGCCACCAGCAGAGTGCGGGGGGCGGGCACTGAAGCTTTCTTT. Amino acid sequence: CATSRVRGAGTEAFF.